Following are 22 T cell receptor beta chains from one sample sequenced in a study of CD8 T cells in Susac syndrome. Random hexamers served to reverse transcribe roughly 0.45 to 1 ug RNA. Each CDR3 protein gets one entry after TCRdb re-called the immunoSEQ multiplex PCR reads with MiXCR. The sample gives fewer than 250,000 distinct CDR3 sequences, 80% to 95% of which show up once; about 0.13% is in the top ten. The specimen sequenced was CD8+ T cells from PBMCs. The origin of the receptors is a human donor with multiple sclerosis.

The V and J genes are TRBV7-9 and TRBJ2-7, with D perhaps given as TRBD1 or TRBD2 (6 bases each). Germline V CDR1 and CDR2: SEHNR, FQNEAQ (reference sequence). V was trimmed by 4 bases and J by 9 bases, leaving 22 bases between them. The length of the CDR3 is 15 residues. The CDR3 coding sequence is TGTGCCAGCAGCTACCCCCTCGGGGGCTCAGACGGGCAGTACTTC. It codes for CASSYPLGGSDGQYF.

The chain recombines TRBV4-1 with TRBJ1-1; a possible D gene is TRBD1 (6 bases). CDR1 and CDR2 from the germline V gene are MGHRA and YSYEKL. V was pared by 4 bases and J by 3 bases, with 9 bases between. This CDR3 has 13 residues. The CDR3 is CASSRQEYTEAFF. The CDR3 DNA follows: TGCGCCAGCAGCCGACAGGAATACACTGAAGCTTTCTTT.

The chain employs TRBV29-1 and TRBJ2-6, with 7 nucleotides matching TRBD1. The CDR3 runs 13 residues. Germline V gene data show CDR1 as SQVTM and CDR2 as ANQGSEA. V gave up 0 bases and J gave up 10 bases; unmatched junction bases: 3. The DNA of the CDR3 is TGCAGCGTTGAAGAGGGCAGGGGGAACGTCCTGACTTTC. Translation: CSVEEGRGNVLTF.

This clonotype was observed a single time. The chain combines TRBV20-1 with TRBJ2-7, with 9 bases that match TRBD1. J lost 6 bases, V lost 0 bases, and 9 bases had no gene match. In germline, CDR1 is DFQATT, CDR2 SNEGSKA (reference sequence). CDR3 size: 15 residues. Here the CDR3 reads CSAREQGAIRLEQYF. The CDR3 bases are TGCAGTGCTAGAGAACAGGGGGCGATCCGACTCGAGCAGTACTTC.

The chain joins TRBV27 to TRBJ2-2, with D tentatively TRBD1 or TRBD2 (5 bases each). This CDR3 has 16 amino acids. Trimming left V 0 bases short and J 8 bases short, with 16 bases between. Germline CDR1 reads MNHEY; CDR2 reads SMNVEV (reference sequence). The CDR3 spells CASSLSSSRGMGELFF. CDR3 nucleotides: TGTGCCAGCAGTTTATCGTCCTCCCGGGGCATGGGGGAGCTGTTTTTT.

J is TRBJ2-3 and V is TRBV4-1, with 7 positions matching TRBD1. The V and J ends lost 0 bases and 2 bases, in that order; junction bases with no gene match: 5. The CDR3 has 16 amino acids. CDR1 and CDR2 from the germline V gene are MGHRA and YSYEKL. CDR3 nucleotide sequence: TGCGCCAGCAGCCAAGAGGCAGGGGGTACCACAGATACGCAGTATTTT. It is translated as CASSQEAGGTTDTQYF.

This chain joins TRBV7-9 and TRBJ1-1; TRBD1 is a possible D gene (5 bases). The length of the CDR3 is 15 residues. CDR1 is SEHNR, CDR2 FQNEAQ, per germline (reference sequence). V lost 5 bases to trimming and J lost 7 bases, with 20 bases between them. CDR3 loop: CASSPPGLQGGEAFF. The CDR3 DNA reads as TGTGCCAGCAGCCCTCCGGGACTCCAAGGTGGTGAAGCTTTCTTT. The complete variable domain, with remaining parts taken from reference TRBV7-9 and TRBJ1-1, reads DTGVSQNPRHKITKRGQNVTFRCDPISEHNRLYWYRQTLGQGPEFLTYFQNEAQLEKSRLLSDRFSAERPKGSFSTLEIQRTEQGDSAMYLCASSPPGLQGGEAFFGQGTRLTVV.

This clonotype was observed a single time. J is TRBJ2-5 and V is TRBV9, with unresolved D. Trimming cost V 2 bases and J 2 bases, with 13 bases left between them. Per the germline V gene, CDR1 is SGDLS and CDR2 is YYNGEE. This CDR3 has 15 residues. CDR3: CASSVAGRPQETQYF. CDR3 nucleotide sequence: TGTGCCAGCAGCGTGGCAGGACGTCCTCAAGAGACCCAGTACTTC.

The rearrangement links TRBV9 to TRBJ1-2; TRBD1 matches at 7 bases. Germline CDR1 SGDLS, CDR2 YYNGEE. This CDR3 spans 15 amino acids. V shed 3 bases and J 3 bases; nucleotides not matched to a gene: 8. CDR3 sequence (DNA): TGTGCCAGCAGCGAGGGAGGGGGCACGGACTATGGCTACACCTTC. Translated, it gives CASSEGGGTDYGYTF.

Only one count was recorded for this clonotype. The chain is built from TRBV5-6 and TRBJ1-5; a weak D match, TRBD1 (6 bases). The ends were cut back, 1 base at V and 6 bases at J, with 17 bases in the middle. The CDR3 extends over 16 amino acids. The germline V gene encodes CDR1 SGHDT and CDR2 YYEEEE. The CDR3 here is CASSLIGGGGAQPQHF. CDR3 DNA: TGTGCCAGCAGCTTGATCGGGGGCGGAGGGGCTCAGCCCCAGCATTTT.

The chain joins TRBV5-6 to TRBJ2-2, with 11 nucleotides matching TRBD1. The trim removed 3 bases at V and 5 bases at J, leaving 9 bases unmatched. Germline-derived CDR1 and CDR2 are SGHDT and YYEEEE. CDR3 length equals 17 residues. The CDR3 DNA is TGTGCCAGCAGCTGGGGGACAGGGGGTGTGCGAACCGGGGAGCTGTTTTTT. Translated: CASSWGTGGVRTGELFF.

CDR3 sequence reads: CASSLSKGQGAYEQYF. The CDR3, as DNA: TGTGCCAGCAGCTTGTCCAAGGGACAGGGGGCTTACGAGCAGTACTTC. The chain has TRBV5-4 and TRBJ2-7, with 12 bases fitting TRBD1. The CDR3 length is 16 residues. CDR1 and CDR2 from the germline V gene are SGHNT and YYREEE (reference sequence). The trim removed 1 base at V and 4 bases at J, leaving 6 bases unmatched.

The gene calls are TRBV7-8 and TRBJ2-3; 10 bases line up with TRBD2. V lost 2 bases to trimming and J lost 5 bases; unmatched junction nucleotides: 7. This CDR3 spans 16 amino acids. Per germline, CDR1 SGHVS and CDR2 FQNEAQ. The CDR3: CASSLTVLAGEDTQYF. CDR3 in DNA: TGTGCCAGCAGCTTAACAGTTCTAGCGGGAGAAGATACGCAGTATTTT. Based on the CDR3 plus reference TRBV7-8 and TRBJ2-3, the full variable domain is GAGVSQSPRYKVAKRGQDVALRCDPISGHVSLFWYQQALGQGPEFLTYFQNEAQLDKSGLPSDRFFAERPEGSVSTLKIQRTQQEDSAVYLCASSLTVLAGEDTQYFGPGTRLTVL.

The rearrangement links TRBV7-8 to TRBJ2-7, with 9 bases lining up with TRBD1. The junction had 7 bases not matched to a gene; V was cut back by 4 bases and J by 3 bases. The CDR3 totals 15 residues. CDR1 SGHVS and CDR2 FQNEAQ come from the germline V gene. The CDR3 here is CASSSDRGGGYEQYF. The CDR3 DNA sequence: TGTGCCAGCAGCTCGGACAGGGGAGGGGGCTACGAGCAGTACTTC.

The rearrangement uses TRBV21-1 and TRBJ1-6; TRBD1 was called by the table and not checked on the DNA. TRBV21-1 is designated a pseudogene. This CDR3 comprises 16 residues. CDR3 residues: CASRPGQTSYNSPLHF. Here the CDR3 DNA reads TGTGCCAGCAGGCCCGGACAGACCTCGTATAATTCACCCCTCCACTTT.

The chain uses TRBV20-1 and TRBJ2-2; D possibly corresponds to TRBD2 (5 bases). Germline V gives CDR1 DFQATT, CDR2 SNEGSKA (reference sequence). V lost 8 bases and J 5 bases, leaving 12 bases between the germline ends. The CDR3 consists of 12 residues. CDR3 bases: TGCAGTATAAAGCGGTGGACCGGGGAGCTGTTTTTT. This codes for CSIKRWTGELFF.

The chain links TRBV2 to TRBJ2-1; perhaps D is TRBD1 or TRBD2 (6 bases each). The CDR3 runs 15 residues. Germline V gene sequence: CDR1 SNHLY, CDR2 FYNNEI. Deletions cut 8 bases from V and 5 bases from J, with 19 bases between. The CDR3 bases are TGTGCCAGCGAGGTCGAGGGGGGCCGAAACAATGAGCAGTTCTTC. Protein product: CASEVEGGRNNEQFF. Supplemented by reference TRBV2 and TRBJ2-1, the full variable domain reads EPEVTQTPSHQVTQMGQEVILRCVPISNHLYFYWYRQILGQKVEFLVSFYNNEISEKSEIFDDQFSVERPDGSNFTLKIRSTKLEDSAMYFCASEVEGGRNNEQFFGPGTRLTVL.

The V and J genes are TRBV9 and TRBJ2-2; 9 bases align to TRBD2. J lost 3 bases, V lost 0 bases, and 6 bases had no gene match. The CDR3 covers 17 residues. Germline CDR1 reads SGDLS; CDR2 reads YYNGEE. The CDR3 nucleotides are TGTGCCAGCAGCGTAGCGACTAGCGGAGTCGACACCGGGGAGCTGTTTTTT. Protein: CASSVATSGVDTGELFF. The full variable domain, rest sourced from reference TRBV9 and TRBJ2-2, is DSGVTQTPKHLITATGQRVTLRCSPRSGDLSVYWYQQSLDQGLQFLIQYYNGEERAKGNILERFSAQQFPDLHSELNLSSLELGDSALYFCASSVATSGVDTGELFFGEGSRLTVL.

The DNA for the CDR3 is TGCGCCAGCAGCCCCCTCGTGTTCCCGGACACAGATACGCAGTATTTT. It yields the protein CASSPLVFPDTDTQYF. This chain connects TRBV4-1 to TRBJ2-3; no firm D call. The ends were cut back, 4 bases at V and 2 bases at J, with 16 bases in the middle. This CDR3 is built from 16 residues. Germline V CDR1 and CDR2: MGHRA, YSYEKL.

This rearrangement joins TRBV12-3 or TRBV12-4 to TRBJ2-7; D unclear. V lost 2 bases, J lost 3 bases, and 8 bases lay in between. This CDR3 region has 13 residues. Here the CDR3 DNA reads TGTGCCAGCAGTTTAATCCTAAACTACGAGCAGTACTTC. This gives the protein CASSLILNYEQYF.

CDR3 DNA: TGTGCCAGCAGTTTATCGATCAGTAAGCCTAGCACAGATACGCAGTATTTT. The encoded protein is CASSLSISKPSTDTQYF. J is TRBJ2-3 and V is TRBV27; D not certain. The V end lost 0 bases, the J end lost 0 bases, and 13 bases lay between the germline ends. The V gene's germline CDR1 is MNHEY and CDR2 SMNVEV (reference sequence). CDR3 size: 17 residues.

The chain recombines TRBV19 with TRBJ1-2; D is perhaps TRBD1 (5 bases). The CDR3 runs 18 residues. Trimming took off 7 bases at V and 2 bases at J, with 26 bases between the two ends. Germline CDR1 reads LNHDA; CDR2 reads SQIVND (reference sequence). Here the CDR3 DNA reads TGTGCCAGTATCAATCCAAGGGACCTTGGCCGAGGGAACTATGGCTACACCTTC. It yields the protein CASINPRDLGRGNYGYTF.